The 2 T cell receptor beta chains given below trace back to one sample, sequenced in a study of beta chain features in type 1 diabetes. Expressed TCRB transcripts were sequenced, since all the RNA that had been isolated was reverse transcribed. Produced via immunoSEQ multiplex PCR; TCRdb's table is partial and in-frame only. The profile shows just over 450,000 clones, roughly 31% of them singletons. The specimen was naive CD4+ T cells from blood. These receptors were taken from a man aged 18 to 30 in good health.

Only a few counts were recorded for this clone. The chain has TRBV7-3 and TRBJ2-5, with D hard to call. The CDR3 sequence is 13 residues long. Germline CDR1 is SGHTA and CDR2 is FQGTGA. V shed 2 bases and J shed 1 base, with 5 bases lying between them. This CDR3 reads CASSLLPQETQYF. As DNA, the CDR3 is TGTGCCAGCAGCTTACTGCCCCAAGAGACCCAGTACTTC.

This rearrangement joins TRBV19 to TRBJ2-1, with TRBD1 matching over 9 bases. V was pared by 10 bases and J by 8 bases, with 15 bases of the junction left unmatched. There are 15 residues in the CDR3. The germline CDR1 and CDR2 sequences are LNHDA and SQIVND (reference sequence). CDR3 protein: CATTDRGLGGDEQFF. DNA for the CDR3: TGTGCCACCACGGACAGGGGTCTAGGTGGCGATGAGCAGTTCTTC.